The T cell receptor beta chain under discussion was sequenced for a study of a mutant IDH1 vaccine in newly diagnosed glioma. Study as a whole: Standard pretreatment was either radiotherapy, temozolomide, or, for most, radiochemotherapy with temozolomide. General study findings and limits: The occurrence of vaccine-induced immune responses was seen in around 93% of patients.

Time point of the sample: week 35, safety follow-up. The investigators gave 300 ug of mutant IDH1 20-mer peptide in each vaccine dose, together with topical imiquimod. With respect to this clone: Its antigen is undetermined. Other DNA sequences in this sample translate to the same CDR3.

Data came from immunoSEQ multiplex PCR; TCRdb stores just in-frame clones and leaves some out. This sample has about 47,000 clones, with 88% found just once. The V gene's germline CDR1 is MNHEY and CDR2 SVGAGI. CDR3 length: 14 residues. The V gene end was trimmed by 3 bases and the J gene end by 3 bases; junction bases not matched to a gene: 0. The clonotype comes from a woman aged 40-49 years with glioma. The chain combines TRBV6-5 with TRBJ2-1, with TRBD2 matching over 9 bases. The specimen was PBMCs, collected from a glioma patient whose treatment included an IDH1 peptide vaccine. Written as DNA, the CDR3 is TGTGCCAGCAGTTATAGCGGGGGCTACAATGAGCAGTTCTTC. Its translation is CASSYSGGYNEQFF.